These T cell receptor beta chains were read from a single sample in a study of response to subunit inactivated influenza vaccine. Using its own MiXCR run on the RT-PCR reads, TCRdb lists one record per CDR3 protein. This table has 650,000 to 850,000 distinct CDR3 sequences, approximately 15% appearing once. The material was PBMCs from blood, obtained 14 days before vaccination. The receptors derive from a man aged 50-60 years who received an inactivated influenza vaccine. Both conserved end residues are part of each CDR3. The order of the fields is clone size, V gene, D gene, J gene, CDR3 protein. A D gene is named only where the DNA matches it firmly. Not every row has a clone size; where given, it reads once, few, many or a size class.

abundance: many
v_gene: TRBV12-3/TRBV12-4
d_gene: TRBD1
j_gene: TRBJ2-2
CDR3aa: CASSLGQGATGELFF

abundance: .
v_gene: TRBV11-1
d_gene: TRBD2
j_gene: TRBJ2-1
CDR3aa: CASSGRDYQYNEQFF

abundance: .
v_gene: TRBV30
d_gene: .
j_gene: TRBJ2-1
CDR3aa: CAWSRFTGREQFF

abundance: few
v_gene: TRBV7-7
d_gene: .
j_gene: TRBJ2-5
CDR3aa: CASSPYARTTQETQYF

abundance: .
v_gene: TRBV5-1
d_gene: TRBD2
j_gene: TRBJ2-3
CDR3aa: CASSTGTSGGGDTQYF

abundance: .
v_gene: TRBV20-1
d_gene: .
j_gene: TRBJ2-7
CDR3aa: CSADDKNYEQYF

abundance: few
v_gene: TRBV10-3
d_gene: .
j_gene: TRBJ2-5
CDR3aa: CAISESAGAGTQYF

abundance: .
v_gene: TRBV3-1
d_gene: .
j_gene: TRBJ2-6
CDR3aa: CASSKTVTGYGAMVLTF

abundance: .
v_gene: TRBV12-3/TRBV12-4
d_gene: .
j_gene: TRBJ1-4
CDR3aa: CASSLAHFPGPGQHATNEKLFF

abundance: .
v_gene: TRBV10-3
d_gene: .
j_gene: TRBJ1-4
CDR3aa: CAISESRNEKLFF

abundance: many
v_gene: TRBV28
d_gene: .
j_gene: TRBJ2-1
CDR3aa: CASAGGTYNEQFF

abundance: .
v_gene: TRBV11-2
d_gene: TRBD1
j_gene: TRBJ2-6
CDR3aa: CASRKPRTGPRSGANVLTF